This T cell receptor beta chain is drawn from a study of regulatory T cells in long-lasting Graves disease. Study-wide points: Lower TCR diversity was seen in persistent Graves' patients than in newly diagnosed ones. Gene preferences differed: TRBV28, TRBJ1-2, TRBJ2-5 in persistent cases.

Comments on this clonotype: Its antigen is still unknown.

Time point described: newly diagnosed GD, antithyroid drugs for less than 3 months. Scientists built the TCR library using RNA that was extracted from PBMCs. The CDR3 covers 15 residues. V shed 2 bases and J 9 bases; nucleotides not matched to a gene: 11. The germline V gene encodes CDR1 SGHRS and CDR2 YFSETQ. Construction of TCR beta libraries relied on iRepertoire HTBI primers and on Arm-PCR targeting CDR3 regions. TCRdb re-derived calls from the multiplex PCR reads in MiXCR, one entry per CDR3 protein. Here the sample spans roughly 610,000 distinct CDR3 sequences, about 16% being singletons. These data also featured in a second study, about T cells in Graves' hyperthyroidism and ophthalmopathy. That study reports: The authors deemed Graves' hyperthyroidism stable absent ophthalmopathy progression within 18 months. Also found in blood were most expanded thyroid clonotypes above 0.001.

This receptor was identified in a man aged 18 to 30 with Graves disease. J is TRBJ2-1 and V is TRBV5-1; TRBD2 agrees at 7 bases. Material: peripheral blood mononuclear cells (PBMCs), obtained at new diagnosis, from a patient treated with antithyroid drugs. The chain's CDR3 is CASSFGVAGEGEQFF. Written as DNA, the CDR3 is TGCGCCAGCAGCTTCGGAGTCGCGGGGGAAGGTGAGCAGTTCTTC. Full variable domain (rest looked up from reference TRBV5-1 and TRBJ2-1): KAGVTQTPRYLIKTRGQQVTLSCSPISGHRSVSWYQQTPGQGLQFLFEYFSETQRNKGNFPGRFSGRQFSNSRSEMNVSTLELGDSALYLCASSFGVAGEGEQFFGPGTRLTVL.